Listed below are T cell receptor beta chains from one sample, sequenced in a study of blood T cell repertoires in COVID-19. Profiled with immunoSEQ multiplex PCR; TCRdb holds only in-frame clones, not every one. The sample includes hundreds of thousands of clones, approximately 86% of them seen just once. The sequenced sample consisted of peripheral blood. These TCRs come from a woman aged 60-75 years with COVID-19, enrolled during active disease. Both conserved end residues are part of each CDR3. D genes are given only for firm matches. Clone size is stated in some rows and not others, as once, few, many or a class when expanded.

J gene,D gene,clone size,V gene,CDR3 DNA,CDR3 protein
TRBJ1-4,NA,NA,TRBV4-1,TGCGCCAGCAGCCAAGGGTCTGGGGGCTGGGAAAAACTGTTTTTT,CASSQGSGGWEKLFF
TRBJ1-3,NA,NA,TRBV5-1,TGCGCCAGCAGCTTGTCGGCGGGGAATGCTGGAAACACCATATATTTT,CASSLSAGNAGNTIYF
TRBJ2-1,NA,NA,TRBV11-3,TGTGCCAGCAGACACCCGGGTAGCCGGGACAATGAGCAGTTCTTC,CASRHPGSRDNEQFF
TRBJ1-1,TRBD1,NA,TRBV4-3,TGCGCCAGCAGCCAAGTGGGACAGATGAACACTGAAGCTTTCTTT,CASSQVGQMNTEAFF
TRBJ2-7,NA,NA,TRBV10-3,TGTGCCATCAGTGAGTCGTCGGGTTGGCGCGAGCAGTACTTC,CAISESSGWREQYF
TRBJ2-1,NA,NA,TRBV5-1,TGCGCCAGCAGCTTGGCCGGGGTTCCCTCCTACAATGAGCAGTTCTTC,CASSLAGVPSYNEQFF
TRBJ1-1,TRBD1,once,TRBV5-1,TGCGCCAGCAGCTTGAGTGTTGGGGCAGGGGGCACATTAGAAGCTTTCTTT,CASSLSVGAGGTLEAFF
TRBJ2-3,TRBD1,NA,TRBV29-1,TGCAGCGTTGAAGGGGGACAGGTGCCAGATACGCAGTATTTT,CSVEGGQVPDTQYF
TRBJ2-1,NA,NA,TRBV11-2,TGTGCCAGCGGGGGGGCGATTTGGTGGGAGCAGTTCTTC,CASGGAIWWEQFF
TRBJ2-3,TRBD2,NA,TRBV19,TGTGCCACTCAGACTACTAGCGGAGCAGATACGCAGTATTTT,CATQTTSGADTQYF
TRBJ1-2,NA,few,TRBV7-9,TGTGCCAGCAGTCGTTTAGAGGCTGTAGGCTACACCTTC,CASSRLEAVGYTF